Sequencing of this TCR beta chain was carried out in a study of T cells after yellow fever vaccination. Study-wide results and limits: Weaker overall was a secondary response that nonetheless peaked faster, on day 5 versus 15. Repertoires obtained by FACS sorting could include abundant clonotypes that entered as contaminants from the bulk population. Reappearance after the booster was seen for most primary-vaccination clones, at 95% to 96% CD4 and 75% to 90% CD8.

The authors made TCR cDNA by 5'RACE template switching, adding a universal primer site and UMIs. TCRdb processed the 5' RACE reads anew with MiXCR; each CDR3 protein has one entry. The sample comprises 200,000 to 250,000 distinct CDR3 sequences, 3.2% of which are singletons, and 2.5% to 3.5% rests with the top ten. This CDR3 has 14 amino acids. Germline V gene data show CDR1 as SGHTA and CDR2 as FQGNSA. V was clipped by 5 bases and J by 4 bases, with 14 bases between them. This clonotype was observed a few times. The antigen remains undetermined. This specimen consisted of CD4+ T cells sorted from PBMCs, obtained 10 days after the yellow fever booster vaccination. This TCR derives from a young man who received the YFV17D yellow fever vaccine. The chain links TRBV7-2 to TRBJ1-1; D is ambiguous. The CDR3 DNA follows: TGTGCCAGCAGCCACGGACGGGAGAGCACTGAAGCTTTCTTT. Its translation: CASSHGRESTEAFF. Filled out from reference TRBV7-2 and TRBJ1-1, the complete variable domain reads GAGVSQSPSNKVTEKGKDVELRCDPISGHTALYWYRQSLGQGLEFLIYFQGNSAPDKSGLPSDRFSAERTGGSVSTLTIQRTQQEDSAVYLCASSHGRESTEAFFGQGTRLTVV.